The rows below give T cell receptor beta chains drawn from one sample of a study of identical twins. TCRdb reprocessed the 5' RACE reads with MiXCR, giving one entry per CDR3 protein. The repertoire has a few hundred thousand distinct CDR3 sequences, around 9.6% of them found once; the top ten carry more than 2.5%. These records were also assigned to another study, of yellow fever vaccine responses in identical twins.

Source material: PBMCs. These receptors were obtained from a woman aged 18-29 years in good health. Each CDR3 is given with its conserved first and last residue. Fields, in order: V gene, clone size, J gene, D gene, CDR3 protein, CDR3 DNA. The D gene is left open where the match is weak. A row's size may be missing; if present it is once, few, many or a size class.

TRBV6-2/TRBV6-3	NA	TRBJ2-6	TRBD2	CASSYSSAGGFGANVLTF	TGTGCCAGCAGTTACTCTTCGGCGGGAGGGTTTGGGGCCAACGTCCTGACTTTC
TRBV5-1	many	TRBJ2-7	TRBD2	CASRYTSGTSGYEQYF	TGCGCCAGCAGATACACCTCCGGGACTAGCGGGTACGAGCAGTACTTC
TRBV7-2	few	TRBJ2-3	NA	CASSLVGSADTQYF	TGTGCCAGCAGCTTAGTCGGGTCCGCAGATACGCAGTATTTT
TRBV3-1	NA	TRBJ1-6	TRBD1	CASSQGDSLNSPLHF	TGTGCCAGCAGCCAAGGGGACAGCCTTAATTCACCCCTCCACTTT
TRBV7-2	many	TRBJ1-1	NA	CAKIRWGNTEAFF	TGTGCCAAAATCCGTTGGGGGAACACTGAAGCTTTCTTT
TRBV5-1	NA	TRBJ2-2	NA	CATGMGSNTGELFF	TGCGCCACAGGGATGGGGTCGAACACCGGGGAGCTGTTTTTT
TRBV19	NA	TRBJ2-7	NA	CAVGYWNEQYF	TGTGCAGTTGGCTACTGGAACGAGCAGTACTTC
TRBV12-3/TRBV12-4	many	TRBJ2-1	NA	CASSFSVRAYNEQFF	TGTGCCAGCAGTTTCTCGGTCAGGGCCTACAATGAGCAGTTCTTC
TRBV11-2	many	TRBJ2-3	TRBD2	CASSLLLGLAGGPIDTQYF	TGTGCCAGCAGCTTACTGCTCGGACTAGCGGGAGGGCCAATAGATACGCAGTATTTT
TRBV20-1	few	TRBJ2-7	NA	CSASLGFEQYF	TGCAGTGCCTCCCTGGGTTTTGAGCAGTACTTC
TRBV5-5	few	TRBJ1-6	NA	CASSLEEDSYNSPLHF	TGTGCCAGCAGCTTGGAAGAGGACTCCTATAATTCACCCCTCCACTTT
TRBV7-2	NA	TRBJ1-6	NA	CASSLARTGNSPLHF	TGTGCCAGCAGCTTAGCGCGTACAGGAAATTCACCCCTCCACTTT
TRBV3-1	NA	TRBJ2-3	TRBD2	CASKGTGGARTDTQYF	TGTGCCAGCAAGGGGACCGGGGGGGCCCGGACAGATACGCAGTATTTT
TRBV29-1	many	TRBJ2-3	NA	CSVELSGQLDTQYF	TGCAGCGTTGAATTGAGTGGCCAGCTGGATACGCAGTATTTT
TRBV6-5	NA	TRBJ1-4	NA	CASREGNEKLFF	TGTGCCAGCAGGGAGGGAAATGAAAAACTGTTTTTT
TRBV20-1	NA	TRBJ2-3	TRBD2	CSARDPLAGGDTQYF	TGCAGTGCTAGAGACCCACTAGCGGGAGGAGATACGCAGTATTTT
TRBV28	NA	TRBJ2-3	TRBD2	CASSLNDGRAADTQYF	TGTGCCAGCAGTTTAAATGACGGGAGGGCTGCAGATACGCAGTATTTT
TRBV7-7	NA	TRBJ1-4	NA	CASSLSAGPNEKLFF	TGTGCTAGCAGCTTATCGGCAGGACCTAATGAAAAACTGTTTTTT
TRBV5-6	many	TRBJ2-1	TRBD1	CATTAGTGVSNEQFF	TGTGCCACTACTGCCGGGACAGGGGTCTCCAATGAGCAGTTCTTC
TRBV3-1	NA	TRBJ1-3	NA	CASSQDSSGNTIYF	TGTGCCAGCAGCCAAGATTCTTCTGGAAACACCATATATTTT
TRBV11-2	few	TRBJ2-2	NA	CASSGLGRKNTGELFF	TGTGCCAGCAGCGGCTTGGGCAGGAAGAACACCGGGGAGCTGTTTTTT
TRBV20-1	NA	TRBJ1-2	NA	CSASAPGSPDGYTF	TGCAGTGCTAGTGCCCCAGGAAGCCCTGATGGCTACACCTTC
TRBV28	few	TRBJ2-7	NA	CASSRPGWGYEQYF	TGTGCCAGCAGTCGCCCAGGGTGGGGGTACGAGCAGTACTTC
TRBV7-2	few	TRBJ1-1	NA	CASSPQENTEAFF	TGTGCCAGCAGCCCTCAAGAGAACACTGAAGCTTTCTTT
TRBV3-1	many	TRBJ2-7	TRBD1	CASSLQTGTVSYEQYF	TGTGCCAGCAGCCTCCAAACCGGGACAGTCTCCTACGAGCAGTACTTC
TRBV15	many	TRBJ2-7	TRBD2	CATSPSLAGNYEQYF	TGTGCCACCAGCCCATCACTAGCGGGAAATTACGAGCAGTACTTC
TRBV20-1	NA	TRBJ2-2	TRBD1	CSAQGRTGPGELFF	TGCAGTGCACAGGGAAGGACAGGGCCCGGGGAGCTGTTTTTT
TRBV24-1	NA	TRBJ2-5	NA	CATSDLLTGSVETQYF	TGTGCCACCAGTGATTTGCTGACGGGTTCGGTAGAGACCCAGTACTTC
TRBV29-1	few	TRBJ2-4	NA	CSVEAWEQTAKNIQYF	TGCAGCGTTGAGGCCTGGGAACAAACGGCCAAAAACATTCAGTACTTC
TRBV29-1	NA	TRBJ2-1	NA	CSVRAVNYNEQFF	TGCAGCGTTCGGGCTGTCAACTACAATGAGCAGTTCTTC
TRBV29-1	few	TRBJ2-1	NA	CSVLDSYNEQFF	TGCAGCGTTTTAGACAGCTACAATGAGCAGTTCTTC
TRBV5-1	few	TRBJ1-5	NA	CASSLDLWEPQHF	TGCGCCAGCAGCCTGGACCTGTGGGAGCCCCAGCATTTT
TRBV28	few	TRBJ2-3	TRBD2	CASSPASGVFTDTQYF	TGTGCCAGCAGTCCTGCTAGCGGGGTCTTCACAGATACGCAGTATTTT
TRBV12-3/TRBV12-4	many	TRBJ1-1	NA	CASRAGRSNTEAFF	TGTGCCAGCAGGGCGGGACGCTCGAACACTGAAGCTTTCTTT
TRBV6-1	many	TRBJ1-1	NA	CASRQRIMNTEAFF	TGTGCCAGCAGACAGCGAATTATGAACACTGAAGCTTTCTTT
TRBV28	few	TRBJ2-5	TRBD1	CASVPGGRGTQYF	TGTGCCAGCGTTCCAGGGGGTCGTGGGACCCAGTACTTC
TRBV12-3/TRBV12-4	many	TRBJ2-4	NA	CASSPDSDKNIQYF	TGTGCCAGCAGTCCCGACAGCGATAAAAACATTCAGTACTTC
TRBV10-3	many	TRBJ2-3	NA	CAIRMGLQGGTDTQYF	TGTGCCATCAGGATGGGTCTACAGGGAGGCACAGATACGCAGTATTTT
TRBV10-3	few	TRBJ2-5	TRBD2	CAISESMREGNQETQYF	TGTGCCATCAGTGAGTCCATGCGGGAGGGGAACCAAGAGACCCAGTACTTC
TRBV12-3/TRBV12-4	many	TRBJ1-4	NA	CASSLRTGNGREKLFF	TGTGCCAGCAGTCTCAGAACAGGGAACGGGAGAGAAAAACTGTTTTTT
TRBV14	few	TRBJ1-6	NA	CASSHPHSPLHF	TGTGCCAGCAGCCACCCGCATTCACCCCTCCACTTT
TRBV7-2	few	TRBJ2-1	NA	CASSLASSIHEQFF	TGTGCCAGCAGCTTAGCGAGTAGCATCCATGAGCAGTTCTTC
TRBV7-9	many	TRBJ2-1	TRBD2	CASSETSGSLDEQFF	TGTGCCAGCAGCGAGACTAGCGGGAGCCTCGATGAGCAGTTCTTC
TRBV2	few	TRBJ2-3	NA	CASRVRRGGTDTQYF	TGTGCCAGCAGAGTCAGGAGAGGGGGGACAGATACGCAGTATTTT
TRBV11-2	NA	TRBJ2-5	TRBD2	CASSPRTSGRQETQYF	TGTGCCAGCAGCCCCAGGACTAGCGGGAGGCAAGAGACCCAGTACTTC
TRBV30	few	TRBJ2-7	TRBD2	CAWSPNGLAEIYEQYF	TGTGCCTGGAGTCCCAACGGACTAGCGGAAATCTACGAGCAGTACTTC
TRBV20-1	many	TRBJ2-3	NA	CSARDRRGTDTQYF	TGCAGTGCTAGAGATCGGCGGGGCACAGATACGCAGTATTTT
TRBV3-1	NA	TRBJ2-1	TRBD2	CASSQGLRNNEQFF	TGTGCCAGCAGCCAGGGACTAAGAAACAATGAGCAGTTCTTC
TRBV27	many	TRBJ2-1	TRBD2	CASSLKRGGLLDEQFF	TGTGCCAGCAGTTTAAAGCGGGGGGGCCTACTCGATGAGCAGTTCTTC
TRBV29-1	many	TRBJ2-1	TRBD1	CSALDRDKNEQFF	TGCAGCGCCCTGGACAGGGATAAGAATGAGCAGTTCTTC
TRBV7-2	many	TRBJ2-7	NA	CASSMGPPLYEQYF	TGTGCCAGCAGCATGGGACCCCCTCTCTACGAGCAGTACTTC
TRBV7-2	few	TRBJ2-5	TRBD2	CASSLASASGGANQETQYF	TGTGCCAGCAGCTTAGCCTCCGCTAGCGGGGGGGCCAACCAAGAGACCCAGTACTTC
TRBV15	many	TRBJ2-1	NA	CATSSSHLGNEQFF	TGTGCCACCAGCAGCTCCCACCTTGGGAATGAGCAGTTCTTC
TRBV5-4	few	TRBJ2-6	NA	CASSVYGANVLTF	TGTGCCAGCAGCGTATATGGGGCCAACGTCCTGACTTTC
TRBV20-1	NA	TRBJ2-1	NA	CSASGTYSYNEQFF	TGCAGTGCTAGTGGGACCTACTCCTACAATGAGCAGTTCTTC
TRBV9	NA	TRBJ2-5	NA	CASSVAFKGGTQETQYF	TGTGCCAGCAGCGTAGCTTTTAAGGGGGGTACCCAAGAGACCCAGTACTTC
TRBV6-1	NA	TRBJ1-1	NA	CASSEDAFGSTEAFF	TGTGCCAGCAGTGAAGACGCTTTCGGGAGCACTGAAGCTTTCTTT
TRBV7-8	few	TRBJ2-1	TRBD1	CASSLATGGIKDEQFF	TGTGCCAGCAGCTTAGCAACAGGGGGGATTAAAGATGAGCAGTTCTTC